This is a list of T cell receptor beta chains from one sample in a study of T cell responses to AZD1222 COVID-19 vaccine. Libraries were prepared by immunoSEQ multiplex PCR; TCRdb keeps only in-frame clonotypes and omits some of them. The table lists around 190,000 clones, approximately 94% of them singletons. The sequencing here drew on peripheral blood, taken 28 days after the second AZD1222 dose. These receptors were collected from an adult who received the AZD1222 COVID-19 vaccine. Each CDR3 is given with its conserved first and last residue. The order of the fields is J gene, V gene, D gene, clone size, CDR3 DNA, CDR3 protein. The D gene is left open where the match is weak. Size is stated for part of the rows, as once, few or many counts, or as a class when the clone is expanded.

TRBJ2-1,TRBV19,TRBD2,.,TGTGCCAGTAGTATGCTACTAGCGGATTACAATGAGCAGTTCTTC,CASSMLLADYNEQFF
TRBJ2-1,TRBV6-1,.,.,TGTGCCAGCAGTGAACAGGGTCGTGCGTCCTACAATGAGCAGTTCTTC,CASSEQGRASYNEQFF
TRBJ1-2,TRBV19,TRBD1,few,TGTGCCAGTAGTAAGGGGAGGACAGGGGACTATGGCTACACCTTC,CASSKGRTGDYGYTF
TRBJ2-1,TRBV28,.,.,TGTGCCAGCAGTTGGGCTAGCGAACCCTACAATGAGCAGTTCTTC,CASSWASEPYNEQFF
TRBJ2-7,TRBV2,.,.,TGTGCCAGCAGTGAAATTAGCGTCCAGGCATACGAGCAGTACTTC,CASSEISVQAYEQYF
TRBJ1-6,TRBV18,TRBD1,.,TGTGCCAGCTCGCCCGGGACAGGGGATAATTCACCCCTCCACTTT,CASSPGTGDNSPLHF
TRBJ1-6,TRBV7-9,.,.,TGTGCCAGCAGCTTAACCCCAGAGAATTCACCCCTCCACTTT,CASSLTPENSPLHF
TRBJ2-1,TRBV30,.,.,TGTGCCTGGAGTGACCTCCCGGAGATGGGGGAGTCTTTGTACAATGAGCAGTTCTTC,CAWSDLPEMGESLYNEQFF
TRBJ2-3,TRBV9,.,.,TGTGCCAGCAGCGTAGGGCCCACCTCCACAGATACGCAGTATTTT,CASSVGPTSTDTQYF
TRBJ1-4,TRBV7-8,.,.,TGTGCCAGCAGCTTAGTCCGACAGAGACCGAATGAAAAACTGTTTTTT,CASSLVRQRPNEKLFF
TRBJ2-5,TRBV5-8,TRBD2,.,TGTGCCAGTACGGTTCCTAGCGGAAGCCTAGGGGAGACCCAGTACTTC,CASTVPSGSLGETQYF
TRBJ2-5,TRBV2,.,.,TGTGCCAGCAGTGAAGCGGAGACCCAGTACTTC,CASSEAETQYF
TRBJ1-6,TRBV7-8,.,.,TGTGCCAGCAGCCCCCGCCTCATAACGACCAGGGAGAATTCACCCCTCCACTTT,CASSPRLITTRENSPLHF
TRBJ2-7,TRBV5-1,.,.,TGCGCCAGCAGCCCCTCTGGAGGGGACGAGCAGTACTTC,CASSPSGGDEQYF
TRBJ1-5,TRBV28,.,.,TGTGCCAGCAGTTTGGAGGGCTTCGGCAATCAGCCCCAGCATTTT,CASSLEGFGNQPQHF
TRBJ1-5,TRBV28,.,.,TGTGCCAGCAAGGTGGGGGGAGTCCCGTTTGGTCAGCCCCAGCATTTT,CASKVGGVPFGQPQHF
TRBJ2-7,TRBV28,.,.,TGTGCCAGCAGCTATGGTTATAGGGGGGGTTACGAGCAGTACTTC,CASSYGYRGGYEQYF
TRBJ2-5,TRBV24-1,.,.,TGTGCCACCAGTGAGGGGGGCAGTCCTGAGACCCAGTACTTC,CATSEGGSPETQYF
TRBJ2-3,TRBV5-1,TRBD2,.,TGCGCCAGCAGCCCGGGAGGAGAGCCAGATACGCAGTATTTT,CASSPGGEPDTQYF
TRBJ1-4,TRBV18,.,.,TGTGCCAGCTCACCCCCGACGGGGGGATATGAAAAACTGTTTTTT,CASSPPTGGYEKLFF
TRBJ2-3,TRBV27,.,.,TGTGCCAGCAGTCACGGAACCAGGGGTACGCAGTATTTT,CASSHGTRGTQYF
TRBJ2-7,TRBV2,.,.,TGTGCCAGCAAATTGTCCGGGACACAAAAATACGAGCAGTACTTC,CASKLSGTQKYEQYF
TRBJ1-2,TRBV7-2,TRBD1,.,TGTGCCAGCAGCCCGACGGGAGGGGGCTCTGGCTACACCTTC,CASSPTGGGSGYTF
TRBJ1-1,TRBV19,.,.,TGTGCCAGTAGTTGGGGGGTCGGGAAGACTGAAGCTTTCTTT,CASSWGVGKTEAFF
TRBJ1-3,TRBV4-1,.,.,TGCGCCAGCAGCCCCCTGGGGCGAAGAATCTCTGGAAACACCATATATTTT,CASSPLGRRISGNTIYF
TRBJ1-6,TRBV5-4,.,.,TGTGCCAGCAGCTTGCGGGGGGGTAGTAATTCACCCCTCCACTTT,CASSLRGGSNSPLHF
TRBJ2-5,TRBV9,TRBD1,.,TGTGCCAGCAGCTCCCGGACAGGTGGAACGTACCAAGAGACCCAGTACTTC,CASSSRTGGTYQETQYF
TRBJ1-3,TRBV4-1,.,.,TGCGCCAGCAGCCAAGGCGGAAACACCATATATTTT,CASSQGGNTIYF